What follows are 20 T cell receptor beta chains derived from one specimen sequenced in a study of T-cell reconstitution after alpha-beta-depleted transplantation in children (dated by TCRdb to the mid-2010s). The library was built by means of PCR. Sequencing took place on an Illumina HiSeq 2500. To normalize quantification of the TCRbeta repertoire, the TCR libraries were built with molecular barcoding that relied on unique molecular identifiers. TCRdb reran the public reads through fastp at Q25 and MiXCR, keeping productive beta chains. When rows share a CDR3 protein, they turn into one entry using the most common DNA and genes. This sample gives about 900,000 distinct CDR3 sequences in total; about 29% of them show up just once. The ten largest clones take up over 25% of the sample. The intended sense of this specimen's treatment or condition label: allogeneic hematopoietic cell transplantation with graft depleted of TCRalphabeta T cells and CD19 B cells.

The sequenced sample was PBMCs, mostly from graft donor cells, obtained 360 days after TCRalphabeta/CD19-depleted stem cell transplant. These receptors were taken from a boy under two years old who had a stem cell transplant for SCID, so the T cells may come from the graft donor.

The table lists this clonotype with a few counts. The V gene is TRBV12-3 or TRBV12-4, the J gene TRBJ1-1; a possible D gene is TRBD1 (6 bases). The length of the CDR3 is 14 residues. Trimming shortened V by 3 bases and J by 5 bases, and 13 bases separated the two germline ends. The CDR3 bases are TGTGCCAGCAGTTTGAGGGGGTTGGAGACTGAAGCTTTCTTT. It translates to CASSLRGLETEAFF.

The chain combines TRBV21-1 with TRBJ1-1; the table's D call of TRBD1 was not tested on the DNA. TRBV21-1 is deemed a pseudogene. This CDR3 spans 14 amino acids. The chain's CDR3 is CASSKAGRGPEAFF. The CDR3 bases are TGTGCCAGCAGCAAAGCTGGTAGGGGACCGGAAGCTTTCTTT.

The rearrangement uses TRBV12-3 or TRBV12-4 and TRBJ2-1, with a possible D match to TRBD2 (7 bases). V was pared by 2 bases and J by 3 bases, with 17 bases between. The CDR3 extends over 17 amino acids. CDR3 region: CASSLIAGADYYNEQFF. The CDR3 nucleotides read TGTGCCAGCAGTTTAATTGCGGGGGCAGACTACTACAATGAGCAGTTCTTC.

This clonotype turned up a few times. The chain joins TRBV12-3 or TRBV12-4 to TRBJ1-2; TRBD1 is a possible D gene (6 bases). The CDR3 runs 12 residues. V was clipped by 5 bases and J by 7 bases, with 11 bases between them. CDR3 residues: CASSHTGSGYTF. The CDR3 nucleotides are TGTGCCAGCAGTCACACAGGGAGTGGCTACACCTTC.

This chain uses TRBV29-1 with TRBJ2-7; D remains unclear. The CDR3 is 10 residues long. The V gene lost 4 bases and the J gene lost 5 bases, with 6 bases spanning the gap. The germline V gene encodes CDR1 SQVTM and CDR2 ANQGSEA. The CDR3 DNA follows: TGCAGCGTTGCGCAGAACGAGCAGTACTTC. This sequence encodes CSVAQNEQYF.

This clonotype was recorded a few times. The chain couples TRBV29-1 to TRBJ2-1; 8 bases are a match to TRBD2. Germline CDR1 SQVTM, CDR2 ANQGSEA. The CDR3 sequence is 14 residues long. Trimming removed 3 bases from V and 4 bases from J; junction bases left unmatched: 5. CDR3 sequence (DNA): TGCAGCGTTGAGGGGGTAGCGGGGTACAATGAGCAGTTCTTC. Translation: CSVEGVAGYNEQFF.

The chain links TRBV29-1 to TRBJ1-1, with 9 bases aligning to TRBD1. The CDR3 is 14 amino acids. Germline V gene data show CDR1 as SQVTM and CDR2 as ANQGSEA. V shed 6 bases and J 5 bases; nucleotides not matched to a gene: 10. The CDR3 DNA reads as TGCAGCGTCCCAGGACAGGGGTTGGGAACTGAAGCTTTCTTT. Its translation: CSVPGQGLGTEAFF.

This clonotype was counted at least ten times. The gene calls are TRBV25-1 and TRBJ2-4; possibly TRBD1 for D (6 bases). V lost 3 bases and J lost 3, with 15 bases in between. CDR1 and CDR2 (germline): MGHDK, SYGVNS. This CDR3 region has 16 residues. In nucleotides, the CDR3 is TGTGCCAGCAGTGATCCCCGACAGGCCGACAAAAACATTCAGTACTTC. Translating gives CASSDPRQADKNIQYF.

This chain links TRBV21-1 with TRBJ1-2. TRBV21-1 corresponds to a pseudogene. This CDR3 spans 14 amino acids. DNA for the CDR3: TGTGCCAGCAGCAAAAGCGAGTGTTACTATGGCTACACCTTC. This gives the protein CASSKSECYYGYTF.

This clonotype was counted only a few times. The chain has TRBV2 and TRBJ1-2, with D possibly matching TRBD1 (5 bases). V lost 5 bases to trimming and J lost 4 bases, with 14 bases between them. This CDR3 is built from 14 residues. CDR1 and CDR2 (germline): SNHLY, FYNNEI. As DNA, the CDR3 is TGTGCCAGCAGTTCCGACAGCCCCGTCTATGGCTACACCTTC. Protein product: CASSSDSPVYGYTF.

The rearrangement joins TRBV7-6 to TRBJ1-1; D is unclear. This CDR3 contains 13 residues. The germline CDR1 and CDR2 sequences are SGHVS and FNYEAQ. Trimming stripped 0 bases from V and 4 bases from J, with 6 bases between. The DNA for the CDR3 is TGTGCCAGCAGCTTAGCGGAGAGCACTGAAGCTTTCTTT. Its translation: CASSLAESTEAFF.

This clonotype was counted a few times. The chain uses TRBV20-1 and TRBJ1-4; TRBD1 matches at 8 bases. The CDR3 has 14 amino acids. From germline, CDR1 is DFQATT and CDR2 SNEGSKA (reference sequence). Losses at the gene ends were 1 base for V and 8 bases for J; bases not matched to a gene: 6. The CDR3 region has the DNA TGCAGTGCTAGAGCAACAGGGGGGAAGGAAAAACTGTTTTTT. Translated: CSARATGGKEKLFF.

The J gene is TRBJ2-7, the V gene TRBV4-1; 9 bases line up with TRBD2. Germline CDR1 MGHRA, CDR2 YSYEKL. This CDR3 contains 15 residues. The V gene end was trimmed by 4 bases and the J gene end by 3 bases; junction bases not matched to a gene: 7. As DNA, the CDR3 is TGCGCCAGCAGCCCGTCGCGGACTAGCGTCTACGAGCAGTACTTC. Its protein is CASSPSRTSVYEQYF.

This clonotype was detected a few times. V gene TRBV5-1 combines with J gene TRBJ2-1, with a possible D match to TRBD2 (6 bases). The V end was cut by 0 bases, the J end by 9 bases, with 13 bases between. Germline V gene sequence: CDR1 SGHRS, CDR2 YFSETQ. The CDR3 covers 14 residues. CDR3 nucleotides: TGCGCCAGCAGCTTGGGGGACTCCCCCCGTGAGCAGTTCTTC. Protein sequence: CASSLGDSPREQFF.

V is TRBV3-1 and J is TRBJ2-1, with D tentatively TRBD2 (5 bases). The V gene's germline CDR1 is LGHDT and CDR2 YNNKEL (reference sequence). V was shortened by 0 bases and J by 11 bases, with 11 bases between the two germline ends. The CDR3 has 13 amino acids. CDR3 sequence (DNA): TGTGCCAGCAGCCAAGAAGGCCACGGGAAGCAGTTCTTC. Amino acid sequence: CASSQEGHGKQFF.

The chain uses TRBV20-1 and TRBJ1-2, with a tentative D call TRBD1 (5 bases). The CDR3 has 17 residues. The germline gives CDR1 DFQATT, CDR2 SNEGSKA (reference sequence). Trimming removed 4 bases from V and 3 bases from J, with 24 bases in between. The CDR3 DNA reads as TGCAGTGCTAAGAGTTGGGACCGGGGACTCGTGGACTATGGCTACACCTTC. Translating it yields CSAKSWDRGLVDYGYTF.

CDR3: CATSDGTGPQHF. In nucleotides, the CDR3 is TGTGCCACCAGTGATGGTACGGGGCCCCAGCATTTT. The chain couples TRBV24-1 to TRBJ1-5; D is undetermined. Germline V lookup: CDR1 KGHDR, CDR2 SFDVKD. V lost 3 bases and J 9 bases, leaving 8 bases between the germline ends. This CDR3 region has 12 residues.

In this sample, this clonotype turned up a few times. CDR3 DNA sequence: TGTGCCAGCAGTTTTGTAGGGGTCGAGCAGTACTTC. It codes for CASSFVGVEQYF. This chain uses TRBV12-3 or TRBV12-4 with TRBJ2-7; weak D call: TRBD1 (5 bases). The CDR3 loop spans 12 amino acids. The germline V and J ends were trimmed by 3 bases and 6 bases, with 9 bases remaining between them.

This clonotype has just a few counts. The rearrangement uses TRBV7-2 and TRBJ2-7; TRBD1 agrees at 10 bases. The germline V gene has CDR1 SGHTA and CDR2 FQGNSA. J lost 4 bases, V lost 4 bases, and 4 bases had no gene match. There are 14 residues in the CDR3. The CDR3 loop is CASSWGTGVYEQYF. In DNA, the CDR3 is TGTGCCAGCAGCTGGGGGACAGGGGTATACGAGCAGTACTTC.

This clonotype was seen more than once but under ten times. This chain connects TRBV12-3 or TRBV12-4 to TRBJ1-5; D unresolved. This CDR3 is built from 13 residues. Trimming removed 3 bases from V and 4 bases from J, with 7 bases in between. In nucleotides, the CDR3 is TGTGCCAGCAGTTTGTGGCCAAATCAGCCCCAGCATTTT. As protein: CASSLWPNQPQHF.